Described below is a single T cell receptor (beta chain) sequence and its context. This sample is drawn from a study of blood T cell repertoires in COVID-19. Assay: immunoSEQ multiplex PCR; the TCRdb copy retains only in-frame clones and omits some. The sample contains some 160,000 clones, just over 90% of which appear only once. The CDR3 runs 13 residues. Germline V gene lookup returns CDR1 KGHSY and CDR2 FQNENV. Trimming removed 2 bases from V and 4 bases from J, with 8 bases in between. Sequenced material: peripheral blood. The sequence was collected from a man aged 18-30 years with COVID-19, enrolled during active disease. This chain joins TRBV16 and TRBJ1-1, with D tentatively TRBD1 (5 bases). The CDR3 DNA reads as TGTGCCAGCAGCCAAACTACAGGCACTGAAGCTTTCTTT. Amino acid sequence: CASSQTTGTEAFF.